A single sample is the source of the 6 T cell receptor beta chains below, sequenced in a study of type 1 and type 2 diabetes patients. Amplification started from genomic DNA. A primer set of 30 forward and 13 reverse primers amplified the CDR3. TCRdb called the multiplex PCR reads again in MiXCR, with one record for every CDR3 protein. The sample includes 250,000 to 300,000 distinct CDR3 sequences, around 50% of them seen just once. The source material was peripheral blood mononuclear cells (PBMCs). The receptors shown here come from a man aged 18-30 years with type 2 diabetes.

This clonotype was counted a single time. The chain links TRBV5-6 to TRBJ2-7; no clear D. V lost 2 bases to trimming and J lost 3 bases, with 12 bases between them. Germline CDR1 reads SGHDT; CDR2 reads YYEEEE. This CDR3 contains 14 residues. The CDR3: CASSFRLSSYEQYF. The CDR3 bases are TGTGCCAGCAGCTTTCGGCTTAGTAGCTACGAGCAGTACTTC.

This chain links TRBV24-1 with TRBJ2-1; D assignment may be TRBD1 or TRBD2 (5 bases each). Germline V gene data show CDR1 as KGHDR and CDR2 as SFDVKD. CDR3 length equals 13 residues. V was clipped by 9 bases and J by 5 bases, with 13 bases between them. As DNA, the CDR3 is TGTGCCACCCGGGCCAGGGACGACAATGAGCAGTTCTTC. This sequence encodes CATRARDDNEQFF.

The sample holds many counts of this clonotype. V and J are TRBV6-5 and TRBJ2-6; weak D call: TRBD1 (5 bases). The CDR3 is made up of 15 amino acids. Trimming left V 4 bases short and J 1 base short, with 8 bases between. From germline, CDR1 is MNHEY and CDR2 SVGAGI. The CDR3 coding sequence is TGTGCCAGCAGTTGGGGCGTTTCTGGGGCCAACGTCCTGACTTTC. It encodes CASSWGVSGANVLTF.

The chain carries TRBV11-2 and TRBJ2-7, with 7 bases identical to TRBD1. Germline V gives CDR1 SGHAT, CDR2 FQNNGV. The CDR3 spans 13 residues. V gave up 4 bases and J gave up 3 bases; unmatched junction bases: 3. CDR3 in DNA: TGTGCCAGCAGCTCGACAGGGATCTACGAGCAGTACTTC. It codes for CASSSTGIYEQYF.

This clonotype was picked up many times. The chain recombines TRBV2 with TRBJ2-7; 8 bases match TRBD2. V was pared by 10 bases and J by 4 bases, with 15 bases of the junction left unmatched. The CDR3 is 15 residues long. Germline CDR1 and CDR2: SNHLY and FYNNEI. The CDR3 sequence is CAILGTSGPTYEQYF. The CDR3 DNA sequence: TGTGCCATCCTGGGTACTAGCGGACCGACGTACGAGCAGTACTTC.

As regards this clonotype: A much more abundant neighbour one base away suggests this may be a read error. This rearrangement joins TRBV2 to TRBJ1-1; D gene unclear. This CDR3 has 15 amino acids. V lost 2 bases and J lost 0, with 10 bases in between. Germline CDR1 and CDR2: SNHLY and FYNNEI. CDR3 sequence (DNA): TGTGCCAGCAGTGAATCGGCAGGCTTGAACACTGAAGCTTTCTTT. Amino acids: CASSESAGLNTEAFF.